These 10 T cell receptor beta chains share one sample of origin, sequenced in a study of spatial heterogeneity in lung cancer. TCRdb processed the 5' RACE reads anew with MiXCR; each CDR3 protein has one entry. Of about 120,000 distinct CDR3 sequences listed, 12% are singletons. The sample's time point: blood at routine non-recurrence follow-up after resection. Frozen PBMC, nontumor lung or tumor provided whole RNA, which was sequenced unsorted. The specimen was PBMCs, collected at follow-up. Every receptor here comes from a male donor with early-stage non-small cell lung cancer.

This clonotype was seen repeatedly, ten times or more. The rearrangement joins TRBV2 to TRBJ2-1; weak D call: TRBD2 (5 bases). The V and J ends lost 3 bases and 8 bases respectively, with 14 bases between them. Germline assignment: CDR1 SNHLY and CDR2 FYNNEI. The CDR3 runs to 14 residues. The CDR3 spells CASSDGVGRDEQFF. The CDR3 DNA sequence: TGTGCCAGCAGTGACGGGGTTGGAAGGGATGAGCAGTTCTTC.

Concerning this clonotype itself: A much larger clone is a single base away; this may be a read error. The CDR3 sequence: CASSTGLAERTQYF. The DNA for the CDR3 is TGTGCCAGCAGCACCGGACTAGCGGAAAGGACCCAGTACTTC. The chain is built from TRBV7-2 and TRBJ2-5; 10 bases are shared with TRBD2. Losses at the gene ends were 5 bases for V and 7 bases for J; bases not matched to a gene: 7. This CDR3 region has 14 residues. CDR1 and CDR2 from the germline V gene are SGHTA and FQGNSA.

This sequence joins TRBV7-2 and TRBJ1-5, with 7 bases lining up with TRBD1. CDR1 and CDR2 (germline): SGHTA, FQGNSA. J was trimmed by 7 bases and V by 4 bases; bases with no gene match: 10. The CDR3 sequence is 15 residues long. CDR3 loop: CASSSNRGTGQPQHF. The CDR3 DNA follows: TGTGCCAGCAGCTCGAACAGGGGAACAGGGCAGCCCCAGCATTTT.

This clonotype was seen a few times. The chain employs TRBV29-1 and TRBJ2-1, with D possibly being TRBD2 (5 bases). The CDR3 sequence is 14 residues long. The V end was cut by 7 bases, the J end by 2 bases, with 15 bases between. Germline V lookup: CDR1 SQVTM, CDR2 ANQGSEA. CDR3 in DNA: TGCAGCGCCCCCGAGGGTGAGGCCTACAATGAGCAGTTCTTC. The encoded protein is CSAPEGEAYNEQFF.

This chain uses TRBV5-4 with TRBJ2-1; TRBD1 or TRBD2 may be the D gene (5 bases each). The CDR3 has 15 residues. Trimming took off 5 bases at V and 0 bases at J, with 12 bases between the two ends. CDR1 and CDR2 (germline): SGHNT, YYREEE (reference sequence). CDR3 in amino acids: CASSWDGSSYNEQFF. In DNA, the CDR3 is TGTGCCAGCAGTTGGGACGGCAGCTCCTACAATGAGCAGTTCTTC.

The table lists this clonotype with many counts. The CDR3 DNA is TGTGCCAGCAGTGAAAGAGAAAATCAGCCCCAGCATTTT. This translates into CASSERENQPQHF. V and J are TRBV2 and TRBJ1-5; no definite D call. The V gene's germline CDR1 is SNHLY and CDR2 FYNNEI. The CDR3 runs to 13 residues. V gave up 2 bases and J gave up 4 bases, with 6 bases separating them.

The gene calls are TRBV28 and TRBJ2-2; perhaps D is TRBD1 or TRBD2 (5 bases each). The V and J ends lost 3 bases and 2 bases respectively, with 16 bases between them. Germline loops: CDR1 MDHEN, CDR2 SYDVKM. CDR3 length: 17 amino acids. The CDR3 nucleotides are TGTGCCAGCAGTTTGGTAACCGGGACCAGAAACACCGGGGAGCTGTTTTTT. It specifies CASSLVTGTRNTGELFF.

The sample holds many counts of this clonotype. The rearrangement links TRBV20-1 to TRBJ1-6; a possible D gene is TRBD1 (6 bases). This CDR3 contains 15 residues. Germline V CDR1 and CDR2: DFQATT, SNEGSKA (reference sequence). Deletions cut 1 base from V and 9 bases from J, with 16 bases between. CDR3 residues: CSARADRFLSSPLHF. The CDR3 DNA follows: TGCAGTGCTAGAGCCGACAGGTTTTTGAGTTCACCCCTCCACTTT.

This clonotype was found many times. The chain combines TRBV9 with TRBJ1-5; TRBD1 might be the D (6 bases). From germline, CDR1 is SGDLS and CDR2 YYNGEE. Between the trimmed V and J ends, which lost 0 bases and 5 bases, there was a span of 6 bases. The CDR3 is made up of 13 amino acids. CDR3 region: CASSVGGHQPQHF. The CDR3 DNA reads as TGTGCCAGCAGCGTAGGGGGGCATCAGCCCCAGCATTTT.

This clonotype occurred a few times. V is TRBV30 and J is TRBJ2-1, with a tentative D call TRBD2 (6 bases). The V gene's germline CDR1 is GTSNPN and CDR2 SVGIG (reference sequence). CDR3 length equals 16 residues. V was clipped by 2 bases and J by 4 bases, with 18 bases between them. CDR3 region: CAWSWAAGRRYNEQFF. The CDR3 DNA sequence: TGTGCCTGGAGTTGGGCGGCGGGGCGCCGATACAATGAGCAGTTCTTC.